Listed below are T cell receptor beta chains from one sample, sequenced in a study of molecular identifiers for immune sequencing clone quantification. Each CDR3 protein gets one entry after TCRdb re-called the PCR reads with MiXCR. The table records just over 35,000 distinct CDR3 sequences, roughly 20% of them present only once. The sequencing input was naive CD8+ T cells from blood, with Jurkat cell RNA spiked in. These receptors all come from a human donor in good health. Some libraries in this study had Jurkat cell RNA spiked in. Each CDR3 is given without its conserved first and last residue. D genes are given only for firm matches.

d_gene	v_gene	j_gene	CDR3aa
-	TRBV28	TRBJ2-1	ASSPFQLGEQF
-	TRBV6-2/TRBV6-3	TRBJ2-7	ASRLGLGSFSKVEQY
TRBD2	TRBV9	TRBJ2-7	ASSATSGALSYEQY
TRBD1	TRBV12-3/TRBV12-4	TRBJ2-5	ASSRGTDQETQY
-	TRBV6-2/TRBV6-3	TRBJ2-3	ASSSWDTDTQY
TRBD1	TRBV27	TRBJ1-1	ASWDRGYTEAF
-	TRBV29-1	TRBJ2-7	SAGQPGYEQY
-	TRBV11-2	TRBJ2-7	ASSLVGRHSSYEQY
TRBD2	TRBV29-1	TRBJ2-3	SVEEKSLAGATDTQY
-	TRBV7-9	TRBJ2-3	ASSYHTQY
-	TRBV28	TRBJ1-5	ASRGGNQPQH